Below are 9 T cell receptor beta chains sequenced from a single sample in a study of T cell clones after liver transplantation. TCRdb keeps only in-frame clones here, not all; method: immunoSEQ multiplex PCR. The sample carries around 110,000 clones, 90% recorded once. Sequencing used CD4+ T cells from blood, obtained 12 months after liver transplant. Receptors originate from a human patient who received a liver transplant. T cells may partly derive from the graft donor.

Here the CDR3 DNA reads TGTGCCAGCAGTTCTGACAGCGGCTATGGCTACACCTTC. Translating gives CASSSDSGYGYTF. This chain links TRBV11-3 with TRBJ1-2; D possibly corresponds to TRBD1 (5 bases). CDR3 size: 13 residues. Trimming removed 6 bases at V and 4 bases at J, with 12 bases between. The germline gives CDR1 SGHNT, CDR2 YENEEA.

The genes are TRBV28 and TRBJ2-1; TRBD2 matches 10 bases. Germline values: CDR1 MDHEN, CDR2 SYDVKM. The CDR3 sequence is 14 residues long. J gave up 8 bases and V 9 bases, and 10 bases lay outside the gene matches. The CDR3 DNA follows: TGTGCCAGTCGTCTAGCGGGAGTTGTAGATGAGCAGTTCTTC. This gives the protein CASRLAGVVDEQFF.

This rearrangement joins TRBV27 to TRBJ1-4, with 8 bases fitting TRBD1. With 3 bases clipped from V and 0 bases from J, the junction kept 3 bases outside the gene matches. CDR1 is MNHEY and CDR2 is SMNVEV in the germline V gene (reference sequence). The CDR3 extends over 16 amino acids. The CDR3 nucleotides are TGTGCCAGCAGTTTTGGACAGGGTGCAACTAATGAAAAACTGTTTTTT. Its protein product is CASSFGQGATNEKLFF.

V and J are TRBV18 and TRBJ2-5; D remains ambiguous. This CDR3 spans 11 amino acids. Trimming removed 6 bases from V and 3 bases from J, with 5 bases in between. Germline V gene sequence: CDR1 KGHSH, CDR2 LQKENI. CDR3: CASSAEETQYF. The CDR3 DNA reads TGTGCCAGCTCGGCTGAAGAGACCCAGTACTTC.

The V gene is TRBV27, the J gene TRBJ2-2, with a weak D call TRBD2 (6 bases). The CDR3 sequence is 15 residues long. CDR1 is MNHEY, CDR2 SMNVEV, per germline (reference sequence). Trimming cost V 0 bases and J 2 bases, with 7 bases left between them. CDR3 sequence: CASSLSGTNTGELFF. CDR3 in DNA: TGTGCCAGCAGTTTATCAGGGACTAACACCGGGGAGCTGTTTTTT.

The chain recombines TRBV9 with TRBJ2-7, with 14 bases identical to TRBD2. Trimming removed 4 bases from V and 5 bases from J; junction bases left unmatched: 8. CDR3 length equals 16 residues. Germline V lookup: CDR1 SGDLS, CDR2 YYNGEE. CDR3 DNA sequence: TGTGCCAGCAGCCCCGGACTAGCGGGAGGCCTCCACGAGCAGTACTTC. This gives the protein CASSPGLAGGLHEQYF.

This chain connects TRBV28 to TRBJ2-3; 12 positions agree with TRBD2. With 5 bases clipped from V and 3 bases from J, the junction kept 9 bases outside the gene matches. The CDR3 loop spans 17 amino acids. Germline CDR1 is MDHEN and CDR2 is SYDVKM. The CDR3 DNA sequence: TGTGCCAGCAGTGCTAGCGGGAGGGCGCGAGGGACAGATACGCAGTATTTT. It codes for CASSASGRARGTDTQYF.

This chain uses TRBV11-3 with TRBJ2-1; D gene uncertain. The CDR3 sequence is 16 residues long. Germline V gene data show CDR1 as SGHNT and CDR2 as YENEEA. The ends were cut back, 1 base at V and 0 bases at J, with 10 bases in the middle. The CDR3 loop reads CASSLVTDSSYNEQFF. The CDR3 DNA follows: TGTGCCAGCAGCTTAGTTACAGATAGCTCCTACAATGAGCAGTTCTTC.

This chain connects TRBV6-1 to TRBJ2-2; no firm D call. CDR3 length: 18 residues. Germline lookup yields CDR1 MNHNS and CDR2 SASEGT. The germline V and J ends were trimmed by 1 base and 6 bases, with 21 bases remaining between them. CDR3: CASSEGRYQLKLAGELFF. CDR3 DNA sequence: TGTGCCAGCAGTGAAGGTCGCTACCAGCTTAAGTTGGCCGGGGAGCTGTTTTTT.